The entry below describes one T cell receptor (beta chain). The antigen is undetermined. The CDR3 contains 18 residues. Losses at the gene ends were 5 bases for V and 0 bases for J; bases not matched to a gene: 16. In germline, CDR1 is SNHLY, CDR2 FYNNEI. This entry belongs to a study of shared clonotypes between healthy human individuals. Study-level background: The donor pool was made up of a couple of women and a few men aged 18 to 49.

Splitting of CD4+ cells produced CD45RA+ naive and CD45RA-negative memory subsets. Regarding the study as a whole: Memory subsets generally showed lower estimated richness than naive subsets.

Original methodology: Owing to the provision of junction-only sequences devoid of quality scores by immunoSEQ, filtering differed. The repertoire was sequenced with immunoSEQ multiplex PCR; TCRdb's copy has only in-frame clones and lacks some. The DNA gave D and trimming, while V, J and clone size come from that table. The sample contains hundreds of thousands of clones, 60% to 75% of which appear only once. This TCR derives from a woman aged 25 to 45 in good health. Material: memory CD4+ T cells sorted from blood. Subset described: CD45RA-negative fraction. The chain links TRBV2 to TRBJ2-7, with 7 bases matching TRBD1. The DNA of the CDR3 is TGTGCCAGCAGTCTTGACAGGGCCGGAACTTTTAGCTCCTACGAGCAGTACTTC. Translating it yields CASSLDRAGTFSSYEQYF.